The sequence of this T cell receptor (beta chain) was determined in a study of cytomegalovirus exposure and HLA in healthy donors. Findings of the study overall: Later genetic work tied a missense DCLRE1C variant to beta-chain V and J trimming.

This clone was observed a handful of times. As yet, its antigen is unknown. This CDR3 is built from 15 residues. Germline V lookup: CDR1 MDHEN, CDR2 SYDVKM. V trimming: 5 bases; J trimming: 9 bases; junction bases outside the gene matches: 11. PCR used 60 Vbeta primers and 13 Jbeta primers. Here immunoSEQ multiplex PCR was the method, and the copy in TCRdb shows in-frame clones only, minus some. In the table there are about 160,000 clones, around three quarters of which are singletons. The gene calls are TRBV28 and TRBJ2-4; TRBD2 matches at 9 bases. This TCR was recovered from a man aged 40-55 years in good health and CMV-seronegative. What was sequenced was PBMCs. CDR3 sequence reads: CASSMTSGGGVIQYF. The DNA for the CDR3 is TGTGCCAGCAGTATGACTAGCGGAGGGGGGGTCATTCAGTACTTC.